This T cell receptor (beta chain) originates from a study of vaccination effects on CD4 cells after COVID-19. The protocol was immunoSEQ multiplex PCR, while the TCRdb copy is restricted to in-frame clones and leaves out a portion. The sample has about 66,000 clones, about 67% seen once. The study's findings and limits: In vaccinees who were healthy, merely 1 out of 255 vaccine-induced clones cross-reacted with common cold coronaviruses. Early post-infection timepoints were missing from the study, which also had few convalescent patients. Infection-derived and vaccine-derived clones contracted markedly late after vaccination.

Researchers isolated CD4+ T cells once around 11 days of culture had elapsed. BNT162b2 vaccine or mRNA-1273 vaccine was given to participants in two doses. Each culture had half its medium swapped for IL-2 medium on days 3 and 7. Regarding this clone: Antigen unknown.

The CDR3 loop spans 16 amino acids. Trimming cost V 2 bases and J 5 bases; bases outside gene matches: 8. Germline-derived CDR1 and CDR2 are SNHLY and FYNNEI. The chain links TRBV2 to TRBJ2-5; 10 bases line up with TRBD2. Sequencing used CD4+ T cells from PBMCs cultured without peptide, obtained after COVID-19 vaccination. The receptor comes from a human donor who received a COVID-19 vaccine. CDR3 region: CASSESASGGYETQYF. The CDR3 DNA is TGTGCCAGCAGTGAATCGGCTAGCGGGGGATACGAGACCCAGTACTTC.